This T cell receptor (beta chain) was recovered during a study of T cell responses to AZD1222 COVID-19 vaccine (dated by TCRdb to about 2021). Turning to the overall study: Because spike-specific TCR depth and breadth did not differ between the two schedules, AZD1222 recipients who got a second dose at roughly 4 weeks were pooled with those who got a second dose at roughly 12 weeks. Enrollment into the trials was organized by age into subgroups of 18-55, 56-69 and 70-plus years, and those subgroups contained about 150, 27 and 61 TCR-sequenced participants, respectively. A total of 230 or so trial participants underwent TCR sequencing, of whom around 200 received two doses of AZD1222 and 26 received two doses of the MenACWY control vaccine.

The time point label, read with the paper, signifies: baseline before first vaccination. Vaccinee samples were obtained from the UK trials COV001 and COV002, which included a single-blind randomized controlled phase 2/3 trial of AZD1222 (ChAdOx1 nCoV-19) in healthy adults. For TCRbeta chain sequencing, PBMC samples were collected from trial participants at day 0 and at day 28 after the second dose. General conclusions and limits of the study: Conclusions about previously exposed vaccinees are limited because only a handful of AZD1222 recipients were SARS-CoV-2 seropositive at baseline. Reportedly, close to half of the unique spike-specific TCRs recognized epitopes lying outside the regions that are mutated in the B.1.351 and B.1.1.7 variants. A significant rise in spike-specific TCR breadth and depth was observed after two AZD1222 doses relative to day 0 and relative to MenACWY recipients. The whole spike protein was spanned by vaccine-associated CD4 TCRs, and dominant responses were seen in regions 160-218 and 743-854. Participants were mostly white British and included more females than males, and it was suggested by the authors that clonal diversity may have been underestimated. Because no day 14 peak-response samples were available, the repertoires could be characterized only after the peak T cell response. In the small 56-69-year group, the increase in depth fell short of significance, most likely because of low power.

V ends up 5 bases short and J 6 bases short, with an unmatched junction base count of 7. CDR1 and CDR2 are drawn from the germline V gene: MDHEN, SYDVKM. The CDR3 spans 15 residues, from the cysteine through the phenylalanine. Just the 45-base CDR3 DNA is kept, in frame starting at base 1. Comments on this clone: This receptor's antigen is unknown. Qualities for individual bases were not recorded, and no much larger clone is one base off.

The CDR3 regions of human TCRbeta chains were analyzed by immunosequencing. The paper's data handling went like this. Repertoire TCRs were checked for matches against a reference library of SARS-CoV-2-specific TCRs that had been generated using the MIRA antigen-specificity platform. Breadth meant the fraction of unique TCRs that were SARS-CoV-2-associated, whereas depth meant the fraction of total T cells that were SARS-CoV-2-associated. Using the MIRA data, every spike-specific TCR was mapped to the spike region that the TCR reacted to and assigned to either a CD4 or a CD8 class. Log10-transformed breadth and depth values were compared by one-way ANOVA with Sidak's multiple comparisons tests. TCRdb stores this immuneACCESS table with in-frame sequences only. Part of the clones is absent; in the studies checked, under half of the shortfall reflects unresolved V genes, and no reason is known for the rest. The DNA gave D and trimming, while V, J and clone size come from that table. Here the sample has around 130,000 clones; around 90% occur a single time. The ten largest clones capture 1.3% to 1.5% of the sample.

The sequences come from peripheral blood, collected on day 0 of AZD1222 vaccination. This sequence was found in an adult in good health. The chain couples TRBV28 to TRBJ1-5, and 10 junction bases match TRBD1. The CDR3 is CASSPETGGGQPQHF. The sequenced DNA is TGTGCCAGCAGTCCCGAGACAGGGGGCGGTCAGCCCCAGCATTTT.